The 30 T cell receptor beta chains below all came from one sample that was sequenced in a study of blood T cells in healthy people across ages. Combining a sample-barcoded 5' primer with a J-beta primer mix, a second PCR ran for roughly 6 to 12 cycles. Each CDR3 protein gets one entry after TCRdb re-called the 5' RACE reads with MiXCR. The sample consists of 790,000 or so distinct CDR3 sequences, about 61% of them appearing once. The sequenced sample consisted of blood. Every receptor here comes from a man aged 40-50 years in good health.

The chain employs TRBV6-5 and TRBJ2-3; D unclear. Per germline, CDR1 MNHEY and CDR2 SVGAGI. CDR3 length: 15 amino acids. Trimming took 2 bases from V and 2 from J, leaving 11 bases between them. In nucleotides, the CDR3 is TGTGCCAGCAGTTACGGGCAGATCACCACAGATACGCAGTATTTT. Translated, it gives CASSYGQITTDTQYF.

The V call is TRBV4-3, the J call TRBJ1-6, with TRBD1 matching 7 bases. CDR1 and CDR2 from the germline V gene are LGHNA and YSLEER. This CDR3 region has 17 residues. Trimming cost V 4 bases and J 10 bases; bases outside gene matches: 16. The CDR3 nucleotides read TGCGCCAGCAGCCCGAACGCCGGACAGGCGGATACCTCACCCCTCCACTTT. This sequence encodes CASSPNAGQADTSPLHF.

This clonotype was counted between two and nine times. The chain employs TRBV9 and TRBJ2-3; 8 bases match TRBD2. The CDR3 extends over 16 amino acids. Germline CDR1 and CDR2: SGDLS and YYNGEE. Trimming removed 4 bases from V and 0 bases from J; junction bases left unmatched: 7. The CDR3 DNA follows: TGTGCCAGCAGCCCGCGGACTAGCAGAAGCACAGATACGCAGTATTTT. Its protein is CASSPRTSRSTDTQYF.

This clonotype has just a few counts. This chain links TRBV29-1 with TRBJ2-5; 7 bases align to TRBD1. Germline V gives CDR1 SQVTM, CDR2 ANQGSEA. This CDR3 is 13 amino acids long. The V and J ends lost 3 bases and 0 bases, in that order; junction bases with no gene match: 1. CDR3 DNA: TGCAGCGTTGACAGGGGGAACCAAGAGACCCAGTACTTC. Protein sequence: CSVDRGNQETQYF. Full variable domain (rest looked up from reference TRBV29-1 and TRBJ2-5): SAVISQKPSRDICQRGTSLTIQCQVDSQVTMMFWYRQQPGQSLTLIATANQGSEATYESGFVIDKFPISRPNLTFSTLTVSNMSPEDSSIYLCSVDRGNQETQYFGPGTRLLVL.

This clonotype came up once. This chain uses TRBV6-2 or TRBV6-3 with TRBJ2-1; 9 bases agree with TRBD2. Trimming removed 6 bases from V and 5 bases from J; junction bases left unmatched: 2. Germline values: CDR1 MNHEY, CDR2 SVGEGT. The CDR3 sequence is 13 residues long. CDR3 amino acids: CASRIAGDNEQFF. CDR3 DNA: TGTGCCAGCAGAATAGCGGGAGACAATGAGCAGTTCTTC.

This rearrangement joins TRBV2 to TRBJ2-5, with D maybe TRBD1 (6 bases). Germline CDR1 and CDR2: SNHLY and FYNNEI. The CDR3 sequence is 12 residues long. CDR3 sequence reads: CATGFTRETQYF. Written as DNA, the CDR3 is TGTGCTACAGGGTTCACCCGGGAGACCCAGTACTTC. The full variable domain, in which reference TRBV2 and TRBJ2-5 provide the parts outside the CDR3, is EPEVTQTPSHQVTQMGQEVILRCVPISNHLYFYWYRQILGQKVEFLVSFYNNEISEKSEIFDDQFSVERPDGSNFTLKIRSTKLEDSAMYFCATGFTRETQYFGPGTRLLVL.

The chain joins TRBV12-3 or TRBV12-4 to TRBJ2-3; unclear D gene. V was pared by 0 bases and J by 12 bases, with 19 bases between. The CDR3 extends over 15 amino acids. The CDR3 coding sequence is TGTGCCAGCAGTTTAGCGCGACTGGGAACCCAAAGCCAGTATTTT. It specifies CASSLARLGTQSQYF.

As to this clonotype: At one end the junction does not follow the germline gene, possibly because of a read error. The chain has TRBV12-3 or TRBV12-4 and TRBJ2-3; D gene unclear. The CDR3 loop spans 15 amino acids. In DNA form, the CDR3 reads TGTGCCAGCAGTTTCGAGGTAGCCTACACAGATAAGCAGTATTTT. It codes for CASSFEVAYTDKQYF.

The chain couples TRBV29-1 to TRBJ2-5; 14 bases align to TRBD2. Near its end, the DNA agrees better with TRBJ2-1, so the J call may be wrong. The length of the CDR3 is 16 residues. Per germline, CDR1 SQVTM and CDR2 ANQGSEA. CDR3 in DNA: TGCAGCGTTGCGTCCTGGACTAGCGGGGGGCAAGAGACCCAGTTCTTC. It yields the protein CSVASWTSGGQETQFF.

This clonotype was seen once. The CDR3 region is CASSGGTYNSPLHF. CDR3 nucleotide sequence: TGTGCCAGCAGTGGGGGGACCTATAATTCACCCCTCCACTTT. V gene TRBV7-9 combines with J gene TRBJ1-6; a weak D match, TRBD1 (5 bases). The CDR3 covers 14 residues. Trimming removed 6 bases at V and 2 bases at J, with 8 bases between. Germline CDR1 reads SEHNR; CDR2 reads FQNEAQ (reference sequence).

The CDR3 region has the DNA TGTGCCAGCAGTTATAGTGTCGACGGGACCCAGTACTTC. Its protein product is CASSYSVDGTQYF. The chain recombines TRBV6-5 with TRBJ2-5; D is ambiguous. Germline CDR1 and CDR2: MNHEY and SVGAGI. V was cut by 3 bases and J by 7 bases, with 12 bases left in between. This CDR3 is built from 13 residues.

The chain employs TRBV5-1 and TRBJ2-7, with 7 positions matching TRBD1. The trim removed 4 bases at V and 7 bases at J, leaving 11 bases unmatched. This CDR3 has 14 residues. Germline V gene lookup returns CDR1 SGHRS and CDR2 YFSETQ. The CDR3 nucleotides read TGCGCCAGCAGCATCCCGGGACAGTTCGTAGAGCAGTACTTC. Its translation: CASSIPGQFVEQYF.

The rearrangement joins TRBV5-1 to TRBJ2-1; tentatively, D is TRBD2 (6 bases). CDR1 and CDR2 from the germline V gene are SGHRS and YFSETQ. This CDR3 region has 15 residues. The V end was cut by 5 bases, the J end by 6 bases, with 18 bases between. The CDR3 nucleotides read TGCGCCAGCAGAGAACAGACAGTGGGAGGCAATGAGCAGTTCTTC. It codes for CASREQTVGGNEQFF. Full variable domain (missing parts from reference TRBV5-1 and TRBJ2-1): KAGVTQTPRYLIKTRGQQVTLSCSPISGHRSVSWYQQTPGQGLQFLFEYFSETQRNKGNFPGRFSGRQFSNSRSEMNVSTLELGDSALYLCASREQTVGGNEQFFGPGTRLTVL.

The rearrangement uses TRBV7-2 and TRBJ1-6; TRBD1 agrees at 7 bases. CDR3 length: 16 residues. V lost 5 bases to trimming and J lost 5 bases; unmatched junction nucleotides: 9. In germline, CDR1 is SGHTA, CDR2 FQGNSA. CDR3 in DNA: TGTGCCAGCAGCCCTAGGGGACAGCCGAATAATTCACCCCTCCACTTT. It encodes CASSPRGQPNNSPLHF.

This clonotype turned up a few times. J is TRBJ2-7 and V is TRBV11-2; D is undetermined. With the DNA end fitting TRBJ2-5 better, the J assignment may be wrong. CDR3 length: 13 amino acids. Germline values: CDR1 SGHAT, CDR2 FQNNGV. The DNA of the CDR3 is TGTGCCAGCAGCTTAGGCCGCATCTGGACCCAGTACTTC. It codes for CASSLGRIWTQYF.

J is TRBJ2-5 and V is TRBV20-1; the match to TRBD2 covers 15 bases. Looked up from germline, CDR1 is DFQATT and CDR2 is SNEGSKA (reference sequence). CDR3 size: 17 residues. V gave up 4 bases and J gave up 0 bases; unmatched junction bases: 6. The CDR3 protein is CSATGLAGGWDQETQYF. The DNA for the CDR3 is TGCAGTGCTACGGGACTAGCGGGGGGCTGGGACCAAGAGACCCAGTACTTC.

This rearrangement joins TRBV7-9 to TRBJ2-7; 8 bases align to TRBD2. V shed 1 base, J shed 0 bases, and the junction held 8 bases outside the gene matches. Per the germline V gene, CDR1 is SEHNR and CDR2 is FQNEAQ (reference sequence). The length of the CDR3 is 17 residues. The CDR3 region has the DNA TGTGCCAGCAGCTTAGTTTCGGGAGGGCCGAGCTCCTACGAGCAGTACTTC. It codes for CASSLVSGGPSSYEQYF.

The chain employs TRBV29-1 and TRBJ1-2; D not certain. The CDR3 spans 13 residues. CDR1 is SQVTM and CDR2 is ANQGSEA in the germline V gene. Deletions cut 4 bases from V and 3 bases from J, with 12 bases between. The CDR3, as DNA: TGCAGCGTTGCTAGACGGCCCGACTATGGCTACACCTTC. Translation: CSVARRPDYGYTF.

This clonotype was seen only once. CDR3 nucleotides: TGCAGTGCTAGAGATGGGGGCCAGCTGCGCTACGAGCAGTACTTC. Translation: CSARDGGQLRYEQYF. The J gene is TRBJ2-7, the V gene TRBV20-1; perhaps TRBD1 as D (6 bases). The CDR3 is made up of 15 amino acids. CDR1 DFQATT and CDR2 SNEGSKA come from the germline V gene (reference sequence). V was pared by 0 bases and J by 3 bases, with 15 bases between.

This clonotype showed up just a few times. The V and J genes are TRBV12-3 or TRBV12-4 and TRBJ1-2; D not resolved. Between the trimmed V and J ends, which lost 5 bases and 8 bases, there was a span of 12 bases. CDR3 size: 12 residues. The CDR3 is CASSRGPGGYTF. In DNA form, the CDR3 reads TGTGCCAGCAGTCGGGGTCCCGGAGGCTACACCTTC.

The J gene is TRBJ2-7, the V gene TRBV6-2 or TRBV6-3; D perhaps matches TRBD1 (6 bases). Per the germline V gene, CDR1 is MNHEY and CDR2 is SVGEGT. Trimming removed 5 bases at V and 3 bases at J, with 17 bases between. The length of the CDR3 is 15 residues. The CDR3 sequence is CASSTQIAGDYEQYF. CDR3 sequence (DNA): TGTGCCAGCAGTACCCAGATAGCAGGGGACTACGAGCAGTACTTC.

In DNA form, the CDR3 reads TGCAGTGCTTACACTTCCGACAGAGTCTACGAGCAGTACTTC. Translation: CSAYTSDRVYEQYF. The chain uses TRBV20-1 and TRBJ2-7; D might be TRBD1 (5 bases). Trimming took 5 bases from V and 3 from J, leaving 17 bases between them. Looked up from germline, CDR1 is DFQATT and CDR2 is SNEGSKA (reference sequence). This CDR3 spans 14 amino acids.

The genes are TRBV29-1 and TRBJ2-3; D gene ambiguous. The germline CDR1 and CDR2 sequences are SQVTM and ANQGSEA. The CDR3 length is 12 residues. The ends were cut back, 4 bases at V and 3 bases at J, with 8 bases in the middle. The CDR3 nucleotides are TGCAGCGTTGTAGGTGGTACAGATACGCAGTATTTT. It encodes CSVVGGTDTQYF.

The V gene is TRBV12-3 or TRBV12-4, the J gene TRBJ2-5; 8 nucleotides agree with TRBD2. The CDR3 has 14 amino acids. Trimming removed 7 bases from V and 11 bases from J; junction bases left unmatched: 15. CDR3 in DNA: TGTGCCAGCATCCCAACGGGAGGGCACTCTGAGCAGTACTTC. As protein: CASIPTGGHSEQYF.

The chain joins TRBV6-2 or TRBV6-3 to TRBJ2-5; 13 positions agree with TRBD2. The CDR3 totals 17 residues. Germline trimming cut 6 bases from V and 11 bases from J; bases unmatched to any gene: 18. CDR1 and CDR2 (germline): MNHEY, SVGEGT. The CDR3 DNA follows: TGTGCCAGCAGCAAAGGACTAGCGGGAGTATCCTACAATGAGCAGTACTTC. Translation gives CASSKGLAGVSYNEQYF.

The CDR3 DNA follows: TGTGCCAGCAGGCTTGACGGGGGGGCCCTAGAGACCCAGTACTTC. Its protein product is CASRLDGGALETQYF. This chain connects TRBV6-6 to TRBJ2-7; TRBD2 agrees at 8 bases. The better agreement between TRBJ2-5 and the DNA end casts doubt on the J call. The CDR3 runs to 15 residues. Germline CDR1 and CDR2: MNHNY and SVGAGI (reference sequence).

This chain connects TRBV9 to TRBJ2-5; the D is unclear. V shed 2 bases and J shed 5 bases, with 7 bases lying between them. The CDR3 is 12 amino acids. Per the germline V gene, CDR1 is SGDLS and CDR2 is YYNGEE. CDR3 nucleotide sequence: TGTGCCAGCAGCGTCCAGGAGGAGACCCAGTACTTC. This translates into CASSVQEETQYF.

The chain recombines TRBV29-1 with TRBJ1-2; D ambiguous. Germline assignment: CDR1 SQVTM and CDR2 ANQGSEA. V lost 7 bases and J lost 2, with 8 bases in between. CDR3 size: 11 residues. The DNA of the CDR3 is TGCAGCGGTGGTTTCAACTATGGCTACACCTTC. Translated, it gives CSGGFNYGYTF.

There are a few counts of this clonotype. The genes are TRBV29-1 and TRBJ1-1; possible D gene TRBD1, 6 bases. Between the trimmed V and J ends, which lost 7 bases and 2 bases, there was a span of 14 bases. CDR1 is SQVTM, CDR2 ANQGSEA, per germline. This CDR3 contains 13 residues. The CDR3 is CSASLTGNTEAFF. The DNA for the CDR3 is TGCAGCGCCTCATTGACAGGAAACACTGAAGCTTTCTTT.

The chain couples TRBV7-3 to TRBJ1-1; tentatively, D is TRBD1 (5 bases). This CDR3 has 14 amino acids. The V end was cut by 3 bases, the J end by 2 bases, with 10 bases between. Per the germline V gene, CDR1 is SGHTA and CDR2 is FQGTGA. The CDR3 loop reads CASSFGGGNTEAFF. The CDR3, as DNA: TGTGCCAGCAGCTTCGGGGGTGGAAACACTGAAGCTTTCTTT.